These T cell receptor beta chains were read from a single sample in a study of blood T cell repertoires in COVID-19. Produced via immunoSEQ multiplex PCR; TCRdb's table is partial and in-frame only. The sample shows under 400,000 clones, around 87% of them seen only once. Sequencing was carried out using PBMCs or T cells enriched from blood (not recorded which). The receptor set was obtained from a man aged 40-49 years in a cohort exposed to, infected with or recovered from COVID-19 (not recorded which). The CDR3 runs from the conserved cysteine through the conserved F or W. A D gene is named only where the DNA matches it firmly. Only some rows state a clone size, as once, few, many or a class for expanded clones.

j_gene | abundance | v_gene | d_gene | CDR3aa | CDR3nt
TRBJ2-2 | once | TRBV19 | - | CASSISSANTGELFF | TGTGCCAGTAGTATCTCTAGCGCGAACACCGGGGAGCTGTTTTTT
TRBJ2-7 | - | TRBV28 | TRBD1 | CASSPTRTGWAHF | TGTGCCAGCAGTCCGACCAGGACAGGTTGGGCCCACTTC
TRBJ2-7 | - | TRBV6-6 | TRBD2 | CASSSPTSGTHEQYF | TGTGCCAGCAGTTCCCCTACTAGCGGGACCCACGAGCAGTACTTC
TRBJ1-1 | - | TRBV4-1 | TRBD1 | CASSLGTANTEAFF | TGCGCCAGCAGTCTAGGGACAGCGAACACTGAAGCTTTCTTT
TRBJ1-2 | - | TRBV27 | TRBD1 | CASTPGTGSRGYTF | TGTGCCAGCACCCCCGGGACAGGGTCTCGTGGCTACACCTTC
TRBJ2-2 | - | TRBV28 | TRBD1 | CASSSGQAGELFF | TGTGCCAGCAGCTCCGGACAGGCCGGGGAGCTGTTTTTT
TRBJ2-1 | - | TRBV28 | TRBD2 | CASSPTSREPYNEQFF | TGTGCCAGCAGTCCCACCTCGCGGGAGCCCTACAATGAGCAGTTCTTC
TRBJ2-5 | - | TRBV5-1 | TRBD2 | CASSSTSGGQETQYF | TGCGCCAGCAGCTCGACTAGCGGGGGACAAGAGACCCAGTACTTC
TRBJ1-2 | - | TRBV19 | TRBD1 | CASSMGQFYAGYTF | TGTGCCAGTAGTATGGGACAGTTTTACGCTGGCTACACCTTC
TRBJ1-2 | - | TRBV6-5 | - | CASRLSPGSQYGYTF | TGTGCCAGCAGACTCTCTCCCGGGAGCCAGTATGGCTACACCTTC
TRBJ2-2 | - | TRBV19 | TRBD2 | CASSRRLAGGGGELFF | TGTGCCAGTAGTCGAAGACTAGCGGGAGGAGGCGGGGAGCTGTTTTTT
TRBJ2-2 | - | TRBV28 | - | CASSPDRNTGELFF | TGTGCCAGCAGCCCTGACAGGAACACCGGGGAGCTGTTTTTT
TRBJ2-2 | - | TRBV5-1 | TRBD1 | CASSPRTGGIGELFF | TGCGCCAGCAGCCCCCGGACAGGGGGCATCGGGGAGCTGTTTTTT
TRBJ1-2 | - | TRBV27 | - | CASRHMDYGYTF | TGTGCCAGCAGACATATGGACTATGGCTACACCTTC
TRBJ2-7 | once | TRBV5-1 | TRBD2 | CASSYRSSTSGSQSEQYF | TGCGCCAGCAGCTATCGTTCCTCGACTAGCGGGAGTCAGAGCGAGCAGTACTTC
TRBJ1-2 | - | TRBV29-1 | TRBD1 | CSVDLDRADGYTF | TGCAGCGTTGACCTAGACAGGGCGGATGGCTACACCTTC
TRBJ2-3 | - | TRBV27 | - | CASSLEGRNTQYF | TGTGCCAGCAGTTTGGAGGGACGAAATACGCAGTATTTT
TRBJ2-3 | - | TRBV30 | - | CAWSVVLGVTQYF | TGTGCCTGGAGTGTGGTTCTAGGAGTTACGCAGTATTTT
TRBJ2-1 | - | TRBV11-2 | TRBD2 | CASSLVGGSPYNEQFF | TGTGCCAGCAGCTTAGTAGGCGGGAGTCCCTACAATGAGCAGTTCTTC
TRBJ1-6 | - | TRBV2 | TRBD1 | CASRGQAGRSPLHF | TGTGCCAGCAGAGGACAGGCCGGGCGATCACCCCTCCACTTT
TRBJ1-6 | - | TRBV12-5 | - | CASGSAHTGRISPLHF | TGTGCTAGTGGTTCCGCCCACACAGGGAGAATCTCACCCCTCCACTTT
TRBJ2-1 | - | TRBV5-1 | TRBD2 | CASSPTSGSHEQFF | TGCGCCAGCAGCCCGACTAGCGGGAGTCATGAGCAGTTCTTC
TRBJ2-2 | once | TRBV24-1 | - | CATSDLRQPNTGELFF | TGTGCCACCAGTGATTTGCGACAGCCAAACACCGGGGAGCTGTTTTTT
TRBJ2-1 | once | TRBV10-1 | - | CASSESAGASYNEQFF | TGCGCCAGCAGTGAGTCTGCGGGCGCCTCCTACAATGAGCAGTTCTTC
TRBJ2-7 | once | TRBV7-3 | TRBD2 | CASSTQPGLAGPYEQYF | TGTGCCAGCAGCACCCAACCTGGACTAGCGGGGCCCTACGAGCAGTACTTC
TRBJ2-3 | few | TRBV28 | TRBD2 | CASSGRGSGRVTQYF | TGTGCCAGCAGTGGTCGTGGTAGCGGGAGGGTTACGCAGTATTTT
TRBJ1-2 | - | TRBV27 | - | CASSLSQGRGYTF | TGTGCCAGCAGTTTATCGCAGGGGAGAGGCTACACCTTC
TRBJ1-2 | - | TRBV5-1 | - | CASSLAPTDYGYTF | TGCGCCAGCAGCTTGGCCCCCACAGACTATGGCTACACCTTC
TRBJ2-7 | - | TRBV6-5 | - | CASSYSTRGEYEQYF | TGTGCCAGCAGTTACAGTACCAGGGGCGAATACGAGCAGTACTTC
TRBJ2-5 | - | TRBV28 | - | CASRAGRGISETQYF | TGTGCCAGCAGGGCGGGGAGGGGGATTTCGGAGACCCAGTACTTC
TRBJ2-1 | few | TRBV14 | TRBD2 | CASSPLLAGGLDEQFF | TGTGCCAGCAGCCCGTTACTGGCGGGAGGTTTGGATGAGCAGTTCTTC
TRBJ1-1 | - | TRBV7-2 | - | CASSFDSVAMNTEAFF | TGTGCCAGCAGCTTCGATAGCGTAGCCATGAACACTGAAGCTTTCTTT
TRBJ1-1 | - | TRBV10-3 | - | CATGKEGVTTEAFF | TGTGCCACAGGTAAGGAGGGAGTTACCACTGAAGCTTTCTTT
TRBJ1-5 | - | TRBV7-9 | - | CASSSNRDQPQHF | TGTGCCAGCAGCTCCAATAGAGATCAGCCCCAGCATTTT
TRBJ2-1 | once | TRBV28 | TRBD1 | CASSFARTGRDNEQFF | TGTGCCAGCAGTTTTGCGCGGACAGGGCGGGACAATGAGCAGTTCTTC
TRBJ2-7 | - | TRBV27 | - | CASSLSLQGSYEQYF | TGTGCCAGCAGTTTATCCCTGCAGGGCTCCTACGAGCAGTACTTC
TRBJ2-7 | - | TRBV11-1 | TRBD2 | CASSFGTSGRGEQYF | TGTGCCAGCAGCTTCGGGACTAGCGGGAGGGGCGAGCAGTACTTC
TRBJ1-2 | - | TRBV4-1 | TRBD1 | CASSQDFGTGVYGYTF | TGCGCCAGCAGCCAGGATTTCGGGACAGGGGTCTATGGCTACACCTTC
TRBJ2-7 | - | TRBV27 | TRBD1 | CASTSLGQGSYEQYF | TGTGCCAGCACCAGTCTCGGACAGGGCTCCTACGAGCAGTACTTC
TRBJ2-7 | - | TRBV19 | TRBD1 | CASSMSGQGAYEQYF | TGTGCCAGTAGTATGTCCGGACAGGGGGCCTACGAGCAGTACTTC
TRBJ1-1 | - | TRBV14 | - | CASSQDHRRGVRNTEAFF | TGTGCCAGCAGCCAAGATCATCGCAGGGGAGTTAGGAACACTGAAGCTTTCTTT
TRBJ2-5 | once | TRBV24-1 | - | CATSDSVKQETQYF | TGTGCCACCAGTGATTCGGTGAAACAAGAGACCCAGTACTTC
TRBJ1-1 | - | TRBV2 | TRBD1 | CASSTTGGNTEAFF | TGTGCCAGCAGTACTACAGGGGGTAACACTGAAGCTTTCTTT
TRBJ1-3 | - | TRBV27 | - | CASRLSGNTIYF | TGTGCCAGCAGGCTATCTGGAAACACCATATATTTT
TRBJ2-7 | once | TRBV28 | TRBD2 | CASSLRQYSAGGWYYEQYF | TGTGCCAGCAGTTTACGTCAGTACTCGGCGGGAGGTTGGTACTACGAGCAGTACTTC
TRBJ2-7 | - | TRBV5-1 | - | CASSLAVSYEQYF | TGCGCCAGCAGCTTGGCCGTTTCCTACGAGCAGTACTTC
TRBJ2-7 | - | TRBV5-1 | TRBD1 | CASSSDRDRWYF | TGCGCCAGCAGCTCCGACAGGGACCGGTGGTACTTC
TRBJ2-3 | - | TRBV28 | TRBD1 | CASSFRAGGEPASTDTQYF | TGTGCCAGCAGTTTCAGGGCAGGGGGTGAACCAGCTAGCACAGATACGCAGTATTTT
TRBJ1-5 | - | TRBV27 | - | CASRPQPSNQPQHF | TGTGCCAGCAGACCACAACCTAGCAATCAGCCCCAGCATTTT